Listed below are T cell receptor beta chains from one sample, sequenced in a study of graft-versus-host responses after intestinal transplantation. Using immunoSEQ multiplex PCR, the repertoire was profiled, and TCRdb retains in-frame clones only, with some absent. The sample yields about 85,000 clones, 75% to 90% seen once. Which antigens these TCRs recognize remains unknown. Here the sequenced sample was unstimulated CD8+ T cells sorted from spleen or lymph node cells, taken before intestinal transplant. All receptors come from a human donor who received an intestinal transplant. Both conserved end residues are part of each CDR3. The D gene is left open where the match is weak. Where a row states a size, it is once, few, many or the class of an expanded clone; other rows omit it.

d_call,v_call,j_call,clone_size,cdr3_nt,cdr3_aa
TRBD1,TRBV10-3,TRBJ2-1,NA,TGTGCCATCAGTGGGACAGGGGGCAATGAGCAGTTCTTC,CAISGTGGNEQFF
NA,TRBV19,TRBJ1-5,NA,TGTGCCAGTAGTATAGCCCAGGATAGCAATCAGCCCCAGCATTTT,CASSIAQDSNQPQHF
TRBD1,TRBV6-6,TRBJ2-1,once,TGTGCCAGCAGTTCGGGACAGGGCAATGAGCAGTTCTTC,CASSSGQGNEQFF
NA,TRBV27,TRBJ2-7,NA,TGTGCCAGCAGTTTAACCCCCAACTACGAGCAGTACTTC,CASSLTPNYEQYF
NA,TRBV6-5,TRBJ2-2,NA,TGTGCCAGCAGTGACAGGAGGAGGGCCGGGGAGCTGTTTTTT,CASSDRRRAGELFF
NA,TRBV6-5,TRBJ1-2,NA,TGTGCCAGCAGTCTCCATAAGGGGATCTATGGCTACACCTTC,CASSLHKGIYGYTF
NA,TRBV19,TRBJ1-3,NA,TGTGCCAGTATGAGGGCCTACCAGGACACCATATATTTT,CASMRAYQDTIYF
NA,TRBV4-1,TRBJ2-1,NA,TGCGCCAGCAGCCAAGAGTACGGGTACAATGAGCAGTTCTTC,CASSQEYGYNEQFF
TRBD1,TRBV6-5,TRBJ2-2,NA,TGTGCCAGCAGTTGGACAGGGGGCACCGGGGAGCTGTTTTTT,CASSWTGGTGELFF
TRBD2,TRBV4-1,TRBJ2-5,NA,TGCGCCAGCAGCCAAGTGGTGACTAGCGGGGAACTCCAAGAGACCCAGTACTTC,CASSQVVTSGELQETQYF
TRBD1,TRBV11-2,TRBJ1-5,NA,TGTGCCAGCAGCGCAGAATCCGGGACAGCGAATCAGCCCCAGCATTTT,CASSAESGTANQPQHF
NA,TRBV11-1,TRBJ2-7,NA,TGTGCCAGCAGCTTTCCGGGAGAAACCTACGAGCAGTACTTC,CASSFPGETYEQYF
NA,TRBV6-6,TRBJ2-1,NA,TGTGCCAGCAGCCACCCCCCGGACAGCTCCTACAATGAGCAGTTCTTC,CASSHPPDSSYNEQFF
NA,TRBV6-1,TRBJ2-7,NA,TGTGCCAGCAGTGAAGTCAGTTACGAGCAGTACTTC,CASSEVSYEQYF
NA,TRBV5-4,TRBJ1-1,NA,TGTGCCAGCAGCTCTTACACTGAAGCTTTCTTT,CASSSYTEAFF
NA,TRBV21-1,TRBJ2-7,NA,TGTGCCAGCAGCATGGGGGCCACCTCCTACGAGCAGTACTTC,CASSMGATSYEQYF
NA,TRBV4-1,TRBJ2-1,NA,TGCGCCAGCAGCCATACTATGGGTGGCGGTGAGCAGTTCTTC,CASSHTMGGGEQFF
NA,TRBV6-5,TRBJ2-1,NA,TGTGCCAGCAGCGCCGGACAGAGCTCCTACAATGAGCAGTTCTTC,CASSAGQSSYNEQFF
NA,TRBV5-1,TRBJ2-7,NA,TGCGCCAGCAGCTTGGAGGGCAGCACCTACGAGCAGTACTTC,CASSLEGSTYEQYF
NA,TRBV6-6,TRBJ1-1,NA,TGTGCCAGCAGTTACATGAACACTGAAGCTTTCTTT,CASSYMNTEAFF
NA,TRBV6-5,TRBJ1-5,NA,TGTGCCAGCATTAGGGAGTATAGCAATCAGCCCCAGCATTTT,CASIREYSNQPQHF
TRBD1,TRBV6-6,TRBJ1-4,NA,TGTGCCAGCAGAGAGACAGGGGGGACTAATGAAAAACTGTTTTTT,CASRETGGTNEKLFF
NA,TRBV9,TRBJ1-2,NA,TGTGCCAGCAGCGTAGTACGACAGGTAGCTAACTATGGCTACACCTTC,CASSVVRQVANYGYTF
TRBD2,TRBV7-3,TRBJ2-1,NA,TGTGCCAGCAGCTTATCGGCTAGCGGGAATGAGCAGTTCTTC,CASSLSASGNEQFF
NA,TRBV5-1,TRBJ2-2,NA,TGCGCCAGCAGCTTGGGGAGTTGGGACACCGGGGAGCTGTTTTTT,CASSLGSWDTGELFF
NA,TRBV7-6,TRBJ2-1,NA,TGTGCCAGCAGCTCCCTACTGTACAACGCCTACAATGAGCAGTTCTTC,CASSSLLYNAYNEQFF
NA,TRBV27,TRBJ2-6,NA,TGTGCCAGCAGTTTAGGAAGATCAGGGGCCAACGTCCTGACTTTC,CASSLGRSGANVLTF
TRBD2,TRBV4-1,TRBJ2-5,once,TGCGCCAGCAGCCAAGCTGCCGGGGGGGCGGAGGAGACCCAGTACTTC,CASSQAAGGAEETQYF
NA,TRBV19,TRBJ1-4,NA,TGTGCCAGTAGTCCGGCGGACACTCCAACTAATGAAAAACTGTTTTTT,CASSPADTPTNEKLFF
TRBD1,TRBV13,TRBJ1-4,few,TGTGCCAGCAGCTCTACCGACAGGGGACGGGAAAAACTGTTTTTT,CASSSTDRGREKLFF
TRBD1,TRBV18,TRBJ2-7,NA,TGTGCCAGCTCATCCCCCGTGACAGGGGGAGGACCATACGAGCAGTACTTC,CASSSPVTGGGPYEQYF
TRBD1,TRBV27,TRBJ2-5,NA,TGTGCCAGCAGTTTTCGCAGGGACAGGGAAGAGACCCAGTACTTC,CASSFRRDREETQYF